Following are 24 T cell receptor beta chains from one sample sequenced in a study of blood T cells in healthy people across ages. Then a second PCR, running about 6 to 12 cycles, was carried out with a sample-barcoded 5' primer and a J-beta primer mix. MiXCR, applied by TCRdb to the 5' RACE reads, yields one record per CDR3 protein. The sample has around 800,000 distinct CDR3 sequences; around 45% are singletons. Sequenced input: blood. Receptors were obtained from a man aged 55 to 69 in good health.

V is TRBV7-2 and J is TRBJ2-1; possibly TRBD1 for D (6 bases). The CDR3 is 15 residues long. V was clipped by 7 bases and J by 0 bases, with 13 bases between them. CDR1 is SGHTA and CDR2 is FQGNSA in the germline V gene. The CDR3 coding sequence is TGTGCCAGCATGGTCGGACAGAGCTCCTACAATGAGCAGTTCTTC. Its protein is CASMVGQSSYNEQFF. Full variable domain (rest looked up from reference TRBV7-2 and TRBJ2-1): GAGVSQSPSNKVTEKGKDVELRCDPISGHTALYWYRQSLGQGLEFLIYFQGNSAPDKSGLPSDRFSAERTGGSVSTLTIQRTQQEDSAVYLCASMVGQSSYNEQFFGPGTRLTVL.

This rearrangement joins TRBV13 to TRBJ2-1, with 10 bases aligning to TRBD1. The CDR3 loop spans 16 amino acids. The V gene end was trimmed by 2 bases and the J gene end by 8 bases; junction bases not matched to a gene: 9. Germline CDR1 and CDR2: PRHDT and FYEKMQ (reference sequence). The CDR3 is CASSLRETGGRYEQFF. The CDR3 DNA follows: TGTGCCAGCAGCTTACGGGAGACAGGGGGCAGGTATGAGCAGTTCTTC.

The genes are TRBV20-1 and TRBJ2-5; the D gene is possibly TRBD2 (6 bases). CDR1 is DFQATT and CDR2 is SNEGSKA in the germline V gene (reference sequence). CDR3 length: 13 amino acids. The V end lost 5 bases, the J end lost 5 bases, and 15 bases lay between the germline ends. As DNA, the CDR3 is TGCAGTGCTGCCACCCGCGGGGTGGAGACCCAGTACTTC. Its protein product is CSAATRGVETQYF.

This clonotype was detected only a few times. The chain has TRBV7-2 and TRBJ2-3; 10 positions match TRBD2. Germline V gene sequence: CDR1 SGHTA, CDR2 FQGNSA. Germline trimming cut 1 base from V and 6 bases from J; bases unmatched to any gene: 7. The CDR3 has 16 residues. CDR3 sequence (DNA): TGTGCCAGCAGCTTAGATTGGGCTAGCGGGGGTGATACGCAGTATTTT. It encodes CASSLDWASGGDTQYF.

Points on this clonotype: A read error may explain this, as a much larger clone is one base away. The J gene is TRBJ2-3, the V gene TRBV6-2 or TRBV6-3; D not certain. Per the germline V gene, CDR1 is MNHEY and CDR2 is SVGEGT. The ends were cut back, 2 bases at V and 6 bases at J, with 3 bases in the middle. The CDR3 spans 11 residues. Written as DNA, the CDR3 is TGTGCCAGCAGTTACGAGGATACGCAGTATTTT. The encoded protein is CASSYEDTQYF.

The chain uses TRBV6-2 or TRBV6-3 and TRBJ1-1; tentatively, D is TRBD1 (5 bases). Germline V lookup: CDR1 MNHEY, CDR2 SVGEGT. The CDR3 consists of 15 residues. Trimming took 0 bases from V and 1 from J, leaving 9 bases between them. The CDR3 bases are TGTGCCAGCAGTTACTCGAGACAGCCGAACACTGAAGCTTTCTTT. Amino acid sequence: CASSYSRQPNTEAFF.

This clonotype occurred a few times. The chain uses TRBV5-5 and TRBJ2-5; 8 bases map to TRBD1. CDR3 length: 15 residues. Germline CDR1 SGHKS, CDR2 YYEKEE (reference sequence). Trimming at V came to 5 bases and at J to 4 bases, leaving 10 bases not matched to a gene. The CDR3 region has the DNA TGTGCCAGCAGATTGCGAGCACAGGGGGGAGAGACCCAGTACTTC. Amino acids: CASRLRAQGGETQYF.

This rearrangement joins TRBV4-3 to TRBJ2-7; 10 bases agree with TRBD1. The CDR3 is made up of 16 amino acids. CDR1 is LGHNA and CDR2 is YSLEER in the germline V gene. V lost 0 bases, J lost 2 bases, and 4 bases stayed unmatched. CDR3 region: CASSQEKGQGAYEQYF. CDR3 bases: TGCGCCAGCAGCCAAGAGAAAGGACAGGGGGCCTACGAGCAGTACTTC.

A few counts support this clonotype. The V call is TRBV30, the J call TRBJ1-2; 7 bases align to TRBD1. The CDR3 sequence is 15 residues long. Losses at the gene ends were 1 base for V and 1 base for J; bases not matched to a gene: 6. Germline lookup yields CDR1 GTSNPN and CDR2 SVGIG (reference sequence). CDR3 in DNA: TGTGCCTGGAGTGCGGGACAGCCGTTTAACTATGGCTACACCTTC. Protein: CAWSAGQPFNYGYTF.

The J gene is TRBJ1-6, the V gene TRBV6-2 or TRBV6-3; 10 bases are shared with TRBD1. With V trimmed by 5 bases and J by 8 bases, 9 bases remained unmatched. This CDR3 has 16 residues. CDR1 and CDR2 from the germline V gene are MNHEY and SVGEGT. The CDR3 here is CASSPTGQGMYSPLHF. The DNA of the CDR3 is TGTGCCAGCAGTCCTACGGGACAGGGGATGTATTCACCCCTCCACTTT.

The sample holds many counts of this clonotype. The rearrangement links TRBV5-6 to TRBJ1-2; 7 nucleotides match TRBD1. The CDR3 spans 17 residues. V lost 4 bases to trimming and J lost 7 bases; unmatched junction nucleotides: 19. Germline-derived CDR1 and CDR2 are SGHDT and YYEEEE. The CDR3: CASSRWGQTSSSGGYTF. The CDR3, as DNA: TGTGCCAGCAGCCGATGGGGACAGACGAGCTCTTCGGGTGGCTACACCTTC.

The V call is TRBV28, the J call TRBJ2-5, with a possible D match to TRBD2 (6 bases). Germline V CDR1 and CDR2: MDHEN, SYDVKM. This CDR3 has 17 residues. Trimming cost V 3 bases and J 5 bases, with 22 bases left between them. Here the CDR3 DNA reads TGTGCCAGCAGTTTTGGTTCCTCGGGACGACGGGGGGAGACCCAGTACTTC. Its translation is CASSFGSSGRRGETQYF.

This clonotype was recorded once. The chain is built from TRBV18 and TRBJ1-6; 7 bases are shared with TRBD1. The length of the CDR3 is 15 residues. The germline V gene has CDR1 KGHSH and CDR2 LQKENI. V lost 3 bases and J lost 6; bases outside the gene matches: 5. In DNA, the CDR3 is TGTGCCAGCTCACCCGACAGGGTGGGTAATTCACCCCTCCACTTT. This sequence encodes CASSPDRVGNSPLHF.

The genes are TRBV6-5 and TRBJ2-1; a weak D match, TRBD1 (6 bases). The germline V and J ends were trimmed by 5 bases and 0 bases, with 14 bases remaining between them. CDR3 length equals 16 residues. Germline V lookup: CDR1 MNHEY, CDR2 SVGAGI. The CDR3 region is CASSTAGTSSYNEQFF. In DNA, the CDR3 is TGTGCCAGCAGTACGGCCGGGACATCCTCCTACAATGAGCAGTTCTTC.

Worth noting for this clonotype: As the CDR3 is not closed by the conserved phenylalanine or tryptophan, this likely results from a read error. The chain employs TRBV7-2 and TRBJ2-1, with D tentatively TRBD2 (6 bases). Germline CDR1 and CDR2: SGHTA and FQGNSA. Trimming left V 3 bases short and J 4 bases short, with 16 bases between. This CDR3 comprises 16 residues. CDR3 sequence (DNA): TGTGCCAGCAGCTTGACTAGTGTATCTCCTTACAATGAGCAGTTCCTC. Amino acids: CASSLTSVSPYNEQFL.

This clonotype occurred a few times. The chain is built from TRBV7-9 and TRBJ2-7, with TRBD2 matching over 9 bases. The CDR3 is 18 residues long. The trim removed 5 bases at V and 1 base at J, leaving 15 bases unmatched. The germline V gene has CDR1 SEHNR and CDR2 FQNEAQ (reference sequence). CDR3 amino acids: CASSGLAGSEAPSYEQYF. The CDR3 nucleotides are TGTGCCAGCAGCGGCCTAGCGGGGTCCGAGGCACCGTCCTACGAGCAGTACTTC. Variable domain in full (rest from reference TRBV7-9 and TRBJ2-7): DTGVSQNPRHKITKRGQNVTFRCDPISEHNRLYWYRQTLGQGPEFLTYFQNEAQLEKSRLLSDRFSAERPKGSFSTLEIQRTEQGDSAMYLCASSGLAGSEAPSYEQYFGPGTRLTVT.

There are a few counts of this clonotype. The rearrangement uses TRBV20-1 and TRBJ1-5, with 10 bases that match TRBD1. In germline, CDR1 is DFQATT, CDR2 SNEGSKA (reference sequence). The CDR3 is 15 residues long. V dropped 3 bases and J dropped 2; count of bases not matched to a gene: 4. The CDR3 DNA reads TGCAGTGCTAGTGCCGGGACAGGGGGCAATCAGCCCCAGCATTTT. It yields the protein CSASAGTGGNQPQHF.

V usage is TRBV12-3 or TRBV12-4 and J usage is TRBJ2-3; D may match TRBD1 or TRBD2 (7 bases each). Trimming took 6 bases from V and 6 from J, leaving 16 bases between them. The CDR3 contains 14 residues. CDR3 loop: CASSVRQGGDTQYF. For the CDR3, the DNA is TGTGCCAGCAGCGTACGGCAGGGGGGGGATACGCAGTATTTT.

This chain uses TRBV6-2 or TRBV6-3 with TRBJ1-3; D is perhaps TRBD1 (5 bases). V lost 7 bases, J lost 4 bases, and 14 bases lay in between. The length of the CDR3 is 14 residues. Germline CDR1 and CDR2: MNHEY and SVGEGT. CDR3 amino acids: CASIQGSLGNTIYF. DNA for the CDR3: TGTGCCAGCATCCAGGGATCGCTCGGAAACACCATATATTTT.

The chain has TRBV12-3 or TRBV12-4 and TRBJ1-6, with TRBD1 as a possible D gene (5 bases). This CDR3 is built from 14 residues. The ends were cut back, 4 bases at V and 6 bases at J, with 10 bases in the middle. The CDR3 coding sequence is TGTGCCAGCAGTTCAGGGATAACTAATTCACCCCTCCACTTT. It is translated as CASSSGITNSPLHF.

This clonotype was found a few times. V gene TRBV25-1 combines with J gene TRBJ1-5; a weak D match, TRBD1 (5 bases). Germline CDR1 MGHDK, CDR2 SYGVNS. The CDR3 loop spans 15 amino acids. The ends were cut back, 2 bases at V and 5 bases at J, with 13 bases in the middle. The DNA of the CDR3 is TGTGCCAGCAGTGAAGGGGGACGGAGGGATCAGCCCCAGCATTTT. It translates to CASSEGGRRDQPQHF. The full variable domain, its missing parts supplied by reference TRBV25-1 and TRBJ1-5, is EADIYQTPRYLVIGTGKKITLECSQTMGHDKMYWYQQDPGMELHLIHYSYGVNSTEKGDLSSESTVSRIRTEHFPLTLESARPSHTSQYLCASSEGGRRDQPQHFGDGTRLSIL.

The V gene is TRBV7-9, the J gene TRBJ2-1, with a weak D call TRBD1 (6 bases). V was cut by 5 bases and J by 5 bases, with 13 bases left in between. Germline-derived CDR1 and CDR2 are SEHNR and FQNEAQ (reference sequence). The CDR3 has 14 amino acids. The CDR3 coding sequence is TGTGCCAGCAGCCAAACCGACAGGAACAATGAGCAGTTCTTC. Residues: CASSQTDRNNEQFF.

The chain carries TRBV6-2 or TRBV6-3 and TRBJ2-3; 8 positions agree with TRBD2. The CDR3 extends over 18 amino acids. V lost 4 bases and J lost 0; bases outside the gene matches: 12. CDR1 MNHEY and CDR2 SVGEGT come from the germline V gene. CDR3: CASSSLGFSGASTDTQYF. The CDR3 nucleotides are TGTGCCAGCAGTTCCCTCGGTTTTAGCGGGGCTAGCACAGATACGCAGTATTTT.

This sequence joins TRBV20-1 and TRBJ2-3, with 12 bases aligning to TRBD2. This CDR3 is 15 amino acids long. The trim removed 5 bases at V and 4 bases at J, leaving 7 bases unmatched. Germline loops: CDR1 DFQATT, CDR2 SNEGSKA (reference sequence). CDR3 in amino acids: CSAAASGGASDTQYF. As DNA, the CDR3 is TGCAGTGCTGCCGCTAGCGGGGGGGCCTCAGATACGCAGTATTTT.